This is a list of T cell receptor beta chains from one sample in a study of blood T cells in healthy people across ages. TCRdb re-called the 5' RACE reads with MiXCR, one entry per CDR3 protein. The sample includes 1.5 million to 2 million distinct CDR3 sequences, less than 50% of them seen just once. The sample consisted of blood. These receptors all stem from a woman aged 40 to 50 in good health. Each CDR3 is given with its conserved first and last residue. The order of the fields is clone size, D gene, J gene, V gene, CDR3 DNA, CDR3 protein. The D gene is left open where the match is weak. A row's size may be missing; if present it is once, few, many or a size class.

- - TRBJ2-7 TRBV20-1 TGCAGTGCTCCATGGGGGCGCTCCTACGAGCAGTACTTC CSAPWGRSYEQYF
- - TRBJ2-7 TRBV20-1 TGCAGTGCTAGAGAGCAAGTCTCCTACGAGCAGTACTTC CSAREQVSYEQYF
- TRBD1 TRBJ2-6 TRBV5-4 TGTGCCAGCAGCAGTTCCGGGACAGGGGTCTTTGGGGCCAACGTCCTGACTTTC CASSSSGTGVFGANVLTF
- TRBD1 TRBJ2-4 TRBV28 TGTGCCAGCAGACGGAGACAGGGGGCTTTTGGTAACATTCAGTACTTC CASRRRQGAFGNIQYF
- - TRBJ1-2 TRBV11-2 TGTGCCAGCAGCTTAAGACAGTACTATGGCTACACCTTC CASSLRQYYGYTF
many - TRBJ2-7 TRBV4-3 TGCGCCAGCAGCCAAGATCTAAGGGGATACGAGCAGTACTTC CASSQDLRGYEQYF
- - TRBJ2-5 TRBV12-3/TRBV12-4 TGTGCCAGCAGACTATGGCAGGGGAACAAGCAGTACTTC CASRLWQGNKQYF
few TRBD1 TRBJ2-5 TRBV12-3/TRBV12-4 TGTGCCAGCAGTCCCACCGACAGGGGCCAAGAGACCCAGTACTTC CASSPTDRGQETQYF
few TRBD2 TRBJ2-5 TRBV28 TGTGCCAGCAGTTTGCGGGGGGCTGGTTTCCAAGAGACCCAGTACTTC CASSLRGAGFQETQYF
many - TRBJ2-3 TRBV7-6 TGTGCCAGCAGCTTACGGGACCCGACAGATACGCAGTATTTT CASSLRDPTDTQYF
- - TRBJ2-1 TRBV5-1 TGCGCCAGCACAGGGGAGGCCTCCTACAATGAGCAGTTCTTC CASTGEASYNEQFF
few - TRBJ2-4 TRBV4-3 TGCGCCAGCAGCCAAGTTGACGGCAGCCCCCTGAGGGCCAAAAACATTCAGTACTTC CASSQVDGSPLRAKNIQYF
few - TRBJ2-3 TRBV20-1 TGCAGTGCTAGTAAGGCAGCCGAAGTCACAGATACGCAGTATTTT CSASKAAEVTDTQYF
- - TRBJ1-6 TRBV4-3 TGCGCCAGCAGCCAAGTGGGCAGAAACGGACCCCTCCACTTT CASSQVGRNGPLHF
- - TRBJ2-7 TRBV6-5 TGTGCCAGCAGTAGCAGGGTGGGGGGGGGCCTCTACGAGCAGTACTTC CASSSRVGGGLYEQYF
few - TRBJ2-5 TRBV7-2 TGTGCCAGCAGCTTCGGACTTTTACAAGAGACCCAGTACTTC CASSFGLLQETQYF
few - TRBJ2-5 TRBV28 TGTGCCAGCAGTTTATCCTCCATAGAGACCCAGTACTTC CASSLSSIETQYF
- TRBD2 TRBJ2-1 TRBV12-3/TRBV12-4 TGTGGGAGCGGGGGGTATAATGAGCAGTTCTTC CGSGGYNEQFF
- - TRBJ2-1 TRBV5-1 TGCGCCAGCAGCTTGTGGCAGGGCCCTACAATTGTGCATGAGCAGTTCTTC CASSLWQGPTIVHEQFF
- TRBD2 TRBJ2-5 TRBV10-3 TGTGCCATCAGTGATTCTTTAGCGGGGGGGCAAGAGACCCAGTACTTC CAISDSLAGGQETQYF
- - TRBJ1-1 TRBV20-1 TGCAGTGCTAGACGAGTGGGCACTGAAGCTTTCTTT CSARRVGTEAFF
- - TRBJ2-3 TRBV15 TGTGCCACCAGCAGAGCCCCGCGGGGGCCCACAGATACGCAGTATTTT CATSRAPRGPTDTQYF
few - TRBJ1-2 TRBV20-1 TGCAGTGCAAGACCCGGGGATGGCTACACCTTC CSARPGDGYTF
- TRBD2 TRBJ2-5 TRBV25-1 TGTGCCAGCAGTGCACTAGCGGGGGGGCCGGTCAATGAGCAGTACTTC CASSALAGGPVNEQYF
- TRBD2 TRBJ2-1 TRBV5-1 TGCGCCAGCAGCCCGGCCGGGGGGACTAGCTACAATGAGCAGTTCTTC CASSPAGGTSYNEQFF
few TRBD1 TRBJ2-7 TRBV27 TGTGCCAGCAAGGTGGGGCCAGGGGGCAACGAGCAGTACTTC CASKVGPGGNEQYF
- - TRBJ1-2 TRBV12-3/TRBV12-4 TGTGCCAGCAGTTTAATATCTGGGGGCCACACCTTC CASSLISGGHTF
once - TRBJ2-6 TRBV7-3 TGTGCCAGCAGCTTAACTGGAGGGACAGCGCTTAGCTCTGGGGCCAACGTCCTGACTTTC CASSLTGGTALSSGANVLTF
few TRBD1 TRBJ2-4 TRBV6-6 TGTGCCAGCCGATCGACAGGGACGGAAAACATTCAGTACTTC CASRSTGTENIQYF
- TRBD2 TRBJ2-7 TRBV6-1 TGTGCCAGCAGTGGAGGGACTAGGAACTACGAGCAGTACTTC CASSGGTRNYEQYF
few TRBD2 TRBJ2-3 TRBV7-2 TGTGCCAGCAGCTTAGCTACTAGCGCCCCGGAGTATTTT CASSLATSAPEYF
- - TRBJ2-2 TRBV28 TGTGCCAGCAGTGTAGACAGCACCCCGAACACCGGGGAGCTGTTTTTT CASSVDSTPNTGELFF
few - TRBJ2-5 TRBV29-1 TGCAGCGGGGAAGGCCGGGACCCCCCGGTACAGACCCAGTACTTC CSGEGRDPPVQTQYF
- - TRBJ2-1 TRBV28 TGTGCCAGCGGCTCAGGACAGCTTATTTACAATGAGCAGTTCTTC CASGSGQLIYNEQFF
- TRBD2 TRBJ2-3 TRBV4-1 TGCGCCAGCAGCCAAGACGAGCGGGGTGTTCAAAATACGCAGTATTTT CASSQDERGVQNTQYF
once TRBD2 TRBJ2-3 TRBV7-6 TGTGCCAGCAGCAGTGCAGCGGGGGGCTCGGCAGATACGCAGTATTTT CASSSAAGGSADTQYF
- TRBD1 TRBJ1-2 TRBV29-1 TGCAGCGGTGAAGGGACAGAGTATGGCTACACCTTC CSGEGTEYGYTF
- TRBD1 TRBJ2-1 TRBV20-1 TGCAGTGCTAGGAAGGACAGGGGTCCTTACAATGAGCAGTTCTTC CSARKDRGPYNEQFF
few - TRBJ1-1 TRBV5-6 TGTGCCAGCAGCTCCGAACGATTCCGGGACAACCCCACTGAAGCTTTCTTT CASSSERFRDNPTEAFF
few - TRBJ2-3 TRBV29-1 TGCAGCGTTTTAGATGGCACAGATACGCAGTATTTT CSVLDGTDTQYF
- TRBD1 TRBJ2-5 TRBV4-1 TGCGCCAGCAGCCAAGAGACTGGACAGGGGGCTGGTGAGACCCAGTACTTC CASSQETGQGAGETQYF
few - TRBJ2-7 TRBV28 TGTGCCAGCAGTTTATCCCTTGCCAGGGTATCCTACGAGCAGTACTTC CASSLSLARVSYEQYF
- - TRBJ2-1 TRBV7-8 TGTGCCAGCAGCTCAAGACAGGTTGAGAATGAGCAGTTCTTC CASSSRQVENEQFF